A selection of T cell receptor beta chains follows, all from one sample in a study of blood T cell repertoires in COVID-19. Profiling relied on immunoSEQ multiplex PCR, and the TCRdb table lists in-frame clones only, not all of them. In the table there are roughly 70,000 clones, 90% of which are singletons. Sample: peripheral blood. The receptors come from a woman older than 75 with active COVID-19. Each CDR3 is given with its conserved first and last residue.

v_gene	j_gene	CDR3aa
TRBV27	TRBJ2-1	CASLAGGDNEQFF
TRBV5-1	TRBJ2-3	CASSLATVTDTQYF
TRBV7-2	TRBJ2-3	CASSSSGRTDTQYF
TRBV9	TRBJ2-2	CASRLWKRAGVVSGELFF
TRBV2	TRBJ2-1	CASSVWSGDVGEQFF
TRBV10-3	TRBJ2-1	CAISEGSGTANEQFF
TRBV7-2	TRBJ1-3	CASSLDTSSGNTIYF
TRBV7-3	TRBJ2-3	CASSSRGGTLATDTQYF
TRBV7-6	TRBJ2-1	CASSFAGLSRNEQFF
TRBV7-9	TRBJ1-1	CASSFSVTEAFF
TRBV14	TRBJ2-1	CASKAGGPSNEQFF
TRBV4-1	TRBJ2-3	CASSLRAGFTDTQYF
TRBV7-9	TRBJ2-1	CASSLETGVQFF
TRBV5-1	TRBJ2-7	CASSLELQAASEQYF
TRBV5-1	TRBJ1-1	CASSLQRSEAFF
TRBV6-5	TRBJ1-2	CASSPPGQGAGGYTF
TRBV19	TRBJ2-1	CASSIDPPNRGLLSYNEQFF
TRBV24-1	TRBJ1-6	CATFQSHPGTDNSPLHF
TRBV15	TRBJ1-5	CATSYGRQGWQPQHF
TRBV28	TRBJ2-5	CASSLAETQYF
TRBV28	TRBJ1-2	CASSFSGGVLYGYTF
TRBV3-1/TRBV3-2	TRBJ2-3	CASSQEDPAEPPDTQYF
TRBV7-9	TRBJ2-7	CASSSIKGQVYEQYF
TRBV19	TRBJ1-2	CASSMRQGTSYYGYTF
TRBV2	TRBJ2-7	CASMRAGEQYF
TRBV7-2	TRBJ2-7	CASTRDRSYEQYF
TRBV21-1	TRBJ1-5	CASNPQGAQPQHF
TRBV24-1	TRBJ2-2	CATSDSGLGNTGELFF
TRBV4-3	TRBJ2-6	CASSQESVRTIHNGANVLTF
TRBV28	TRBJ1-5	CASSLWRANQPQHF
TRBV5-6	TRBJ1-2	CASSNYRGGSYGYTF
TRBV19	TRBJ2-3	CASSASIRPGTDTQYF
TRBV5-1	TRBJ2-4	CASSLPGKNIQYF
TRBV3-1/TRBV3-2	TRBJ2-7	CASSQDRKEGAPGYEQYF
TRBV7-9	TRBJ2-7	CASSLASGVMYEQYF
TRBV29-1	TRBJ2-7	CSVEDREYEQYF
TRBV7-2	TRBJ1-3	CASSKGAPSGNTIYF
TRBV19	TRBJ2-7	CASRLQGVNEQYF
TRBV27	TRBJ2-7	CASSTGTYEQYF
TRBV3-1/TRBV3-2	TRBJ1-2	CASSHGWDGGSDGYTF
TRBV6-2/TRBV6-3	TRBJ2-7	CASSQSRLAGASYEQYF
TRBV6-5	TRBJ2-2	CASSNRQGRSGELFF
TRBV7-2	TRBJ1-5	CASSLEGVSNQPQHF
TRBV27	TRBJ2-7	CASSRPGQKIHEQYF
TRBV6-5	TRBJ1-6	CASTPRYGDNSPLHF
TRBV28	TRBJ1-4	CASRPGSNEKLFF
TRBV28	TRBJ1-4	CASSLRGFEKLFF
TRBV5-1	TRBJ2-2	CASSPGAMNTGELFF
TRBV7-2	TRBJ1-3	CASSFGTGGLDTIYF
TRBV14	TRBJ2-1	CASSRALAGGYNEQFF
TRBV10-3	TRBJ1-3	CAMRGQNSGNTIYF
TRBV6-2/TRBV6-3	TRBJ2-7	CASSYRQGAYEQYF
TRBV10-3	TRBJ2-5	CAISERVETQYF
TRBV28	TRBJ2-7	CASSLMGLAGDEQYF
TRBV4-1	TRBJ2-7	CASSQVAAGGFYEQYF